A single sample gave rise to the 27 T cell receptor beta chains below, sequenced in a study of T cell repertoires in ileal Crohn's disease. Method: immunoSEQ multiplex PCR; TCRdb's copy keeps in-frame clones and lacks some. Of 2,300 or so clones in the sample, 70% to 90% are singletons; the top ten hold around 7%. Sequenced sample: ileal tissue. The receptors were sampled from an adult with Crohn's disease.

This clone has just a few counts. The gene calls are TRBV7-2 and TRBJ2-7; TRBD2 matches 11 bases. V was clipped by 0 bases and J by 2 bases; unmatched bases: 6. Germline V CDR1 and CDR2: SGHTA, FQGNSA. This CDR3 is built from 17 residues. DNA for the CDR3: TGTGCCAGCAGCTTAGCGGTACTAGCGGGAGATCCCTACGAGCAGTACTTC. Encoded protein: CASSLAVLAGDPYEQYF.

The V call is TRBV27, the J call TRBJ2-7; TRBD1 matches 11 bases. The germline gives CDR1 MNHEY, CDR2 SMNVEV (reference sequence). This CDR3 is built from 15 residues. The J segment lost 2 bases and the V segment lost 5 bases, leaving 5 bases of the junction unmatched. The CDR3 DNA is TGTGCCAGCAGTCTGGGGACAGGGGGTACCTACGAGCAGTACTTC. This codes for CASSLGTGGTYEQYF.

The table lists this clone with a few counts. The chain combines TRBV7-9 with TRBJ2-7, with 8 bases aligning to TRBD2. Germline V CDR1 and CDR2: SEHNR, FQNEAQ (reference sequence). The CDR3 is 14 amino acids. Trimming at V came to 5 bases and at J to 6 bases, leaving 9 bases not matched to a gene. Here the CDR3 DNA reads TGTGCCAGCAGCCTAGTCGGGAGGGGTCCCGAGCAGTACTTC. It is translated as CASSLVGRGPEQYF.

The V gene is TRBV7-2, the J gene TRBJ2-3; D remains ambiguous. With 1 base removed from V and 0 bases from J, the gap between germline ends came to 5 bases. CDR1 is SGHTA, CDR2 FQGNSA, per germline. The CDR3 totals 14 residues. The CDR3 DNA follows: TGTGCCAGCAGCTTAGTAGCCAGCACAGATACGCAGTATTTT. It is translated as CASSLVASTDTQYF.

The gene calls are TRBV25-1 and TRBJ2-5, with 10 bases that match TRBD2. The V gene end was trimmed by 3 bases and the J gene end by 4 bases; junction bases not matched to a gene: 8. The CDR3 is made up of 16 amino acids. Germline V gene lookup returns CDR1 MGHDK and CDR2 SYGVNS. CDR3 DNA: TGTGCCAGCAGTGATGCTGGGGCTAGCGGGAGAGAGACCCAGTACTTC. Residues: CASSDAGASGRETQYF. The full variable domain, in which reference TRBV25-1 and TRBJ2-5 provide the parts outside the CDR3, is EADIYQTPRYLVIGTGKKITLECSQTMGHDKMYWYQQDPGMELHLIHYSYGVNSTEKGDLSSESTVSRIRTEHFPLTLESARPSHTSQYLCASSDAGASGRETQYFGPGTRLLVL.

This chain joins TRBV10-3 and TRBJ1-5; possibly TRBD1 for D (5 bases). V was shortened by 0 bases and J by 5 bases, with 11 bases between the two germline ends. The CDR3 sequence is 15 residues long. Looked up from germline, CDR1 is ENHRY and CDR2 is SYGVKD. The CDR3 nucleotides read TGTGCCATCAGTGAGTCCCGGACGGGGGATCAGCCCCAGCATTTT. Protein sequence: CAISESRTGDQPQHF.

V is TRBV19 and J is TRBJ2-1; D is possibly TRBD2 (5 bases). The germline gives CDR1 LNHDA, CDR2 SQIVND (reference sequence). The CDR3 spans 13 residues. V was cut by 8 bases and J by 9 bases, with 17 bases left in between. CDR3 protein: CASSPDFDAEQFF. The CDR3 nucleotides are TGTGCCAGTTCACCGGACTTTGACGCTGAGCAGTTCTTC.

This clone has more than one count but fewer than ten. V and J are TRBV7-8 and TRBJ2-5; D may be TRBD1 (6 bases). Germline lookup yields CDR1 SGHVS and CDR2 FQNEAQ. This CDR3 has 13 amino acids. V lost 4 bases, J lost 5 bases, and 11 bases lay in between. This chain's CDR3 is CASSYDRSETQYF. Written as DNA, the CDR3 is TGTGCCAGCAGCTATGACAGGTCGGAGACCCAGTACTTC.

The chain uses TRBV11-2 and TRBJ2-7; 11 bases agree with TRBD2. Trimming at V came to 4 bases and at J to 6 bases, leaving 11 bases not matched to a gene. Germline CDR1 SGHAT, CDR2 FQNNGV. The CDR3 spans 16 residues. CDR3 protein: CASSSRPGLAGGEQYF. In DNA form, the CDR3 reads TGTGCCAGCAGCTCCCGCCCGGGGCTAGCGGGAGGCGAGCAGTACTTC.

This clone has only a few counts. The chain combines TRBV6-6 with TRBJ2-1; 11 nucleotides line up with TRBD1. The CDR3 has 14 residues. CDR1 MNHNY and CDR2 SVGAGI come from the germline V gene (reference sequence). Unmatched junction bases numbered 2, after V lost 5 bases and J lost 5 bases. The CDR3, as DNA: TGTGCCAGCAGTAAGGGACAGGGGGACAATGAGCAGTTCTTC. Encoded protein: CASSKGQGDNEQFF.

This chain connects TRBV7-8 to TRBJ1-5; D call uncertain. The germline V gene encodes CDR1 SGHVS and CDR2 FQNEAQ. This CDR3 has 19 residues. V lost 5 bases to trimming and J lost 0 bases, with 23 bases between them. CDR3 in DNA: TGTGCCAGCAGCCGCAGACGGGCTGCGATGACTTATAGCAATCAGCCCCAGCATTTT. This encodes CASSRRRAAMTYSNQPQHF.

The chain joins TRBV15 to TRBJ1-2, with D perhaps TRBD1 (5 bases). Trimming removed 4 bases from V and 5 bases from J, with 17 bases in between. The CDR3 runs 15 residues. Germline V lookup: CDR1 LNHNV, CDR2 YYDKDF (reference sequence). DNA of the CDR3: TGTGCCACCAGCAATGGGGGGGGATCGGAGTATGGCTACACCTTC. It codes for CATSNGGGSEYGYTF.

The chain recombines TRBV5-1 with TRBJ1-6; 7 bases are shared with TRBD1. J gave up 2 bases and V 4 bases, and 18 bases lay outside the gene matches. The CDR3 runs to 20 residues. CDR1 is SGHRS, CDR2 YFSETQ, per germline. The CDR3 coding sequence is TGCGCCAGCAGCACCTCCTACACAGGGGTGGGTTCCCCCTATAATTCACCCCTCCACTTT. It yields the protein CASSTSYTGVGSPYNSPLHF. Together with reference TRBV5-1 and TRBJ1-6, the CDR3 gives the full variable domain: KAGVTQTPRYLIKTRGQQVTLSCSPISGHRSVSWYQQTPGQGLQFLFEYFSETQRNKGNFPGRFSGRQFSNSRSEMNVSTLELGDSALYLCASSTSYTGVGSPYNSPLHFGNGTRLTVT.

This clone was detected a few times. The chain couples TRBV6-1 to TRBJ1-1; 8 nucleotides agree with TRBD1. The germline V gene has CDR1 MNHNS and CDR2 SASEGT. This CDR3 contains 14 residues. The V gene end was trimmed by 6 bases and the J gene end by 2 bases; junction bases not matched to a gene: 5. CDR3 region: CASRKDRVNTEAFF. As DNA, the CDR3 is TGTGCCAGCAGAAAGGACAGGGTAAACACTGAAGCTTTCTTT.

The chain uses TRBV7-6 and TRBJ2-6, with D possibly being TRBD1 (5 bases). Germline V CDR1 and CDR2: SGHVS, FNYEAQ. There are 15 residues in the CDR3. V was trimmed by 5 bases and J by 1 base, leaving 9 bases between them. The CDR3: CASSPTGSGANVLTF. CDR3 nucleotide sequence: TGTGCCAGCAGCCCAACAGGTTCTGGGGCCAACGTCCTGACTTTC.

The rearrangement uses TRBV7-2 and TRBJ2-5; D unresolved. V lost 1 base, J lost 0 bases, and 0 bases lay in between. CDR1 SGHTA and CDR2 FQGNSA come from the germline V gene. This CDR3 comprises 12 residues. As DNA, the CDR3 is TGTGCCAGCAGCTTAGACCAAGAGACCCAGTACTTC. Translated: CASSLDQETQYF.

The chain couples TRBV19 to TRBJ1-1; D remains ambiguous. The V end was cut by 3 bases, the J end by 3 bases, with 14 bases between. Germline V gene sequence: CDR1 LNHDA, CDR2 SQIVND (reference sequence). The CDR3 covers 15 residues. CDR3 sequence reads: CASSIWGGVHTEAFF. The CDR3 DNA follows: TGTGCCAGTAGTATTTGGGGTGGGGTGCACACTGAAGCTTTCTTT.

This clone was counted once. This chain connects TRBV2 to TRBJ1-1, with D unclear. Germline V gene data show CDR1 as SNHLY and CDR2 as FYNNEI. The CDR3 has 15 amino acids. With 5 bases removed from V and 0 bases from J, the gap between germline ends came to 13 bases. The CDR3 region has the DNA TGTGCCAGCAGTCCTAGAGTATCTTTGAACACTGAAGCTTTCTTT. Protein sequence: CASSPRVSLNTEAFF.

This chain links TRBV7-3 with TRBJ1-1, with a possible D match to TRBD1 (5 bases). CDR1 and CDR2 (germline): SGHTA, FQGTGA. The CDR3 length is 15 residues. Trimming cost V 5 bases and J 5 bases, with 18 bases left between them. CDR3: CASSPILGEGTEAFF. The CDR3 region has the DNA TGTGCCAGCAGCCCCATCTTGGGGGAAGGAACTGAAGCTTTCTTT.

V gene TRBV7-2 combines with J gene TRBJ2-3; TRBD1 or TRBD2 may be the D gene (5 bases each). This CDR3 has 14 residues. With 1 base removed from V and 5 bases from J, the gap between germline ends came to 10 bases. CDR1 and CDR2 from the germline V gene are SGHTA and FQGNSA. The CDR3 loop reads CASSLGGRGDTQYF. The CDR3 DNA follows: TGTGCCAGCAGCTTAGGGGGGAGAGGAGATACGCAGTATTTT.

In DNA, the CDR3 is TGTGCCAGCAGCTTGACTAGCGGGAAAAATGGAGATACGCAGTATTTT. It encodes CASSLTSGKNGDTQYF. The rearrangement joins TRBV5-4 to TRBJ2-3; the match to TRBD2 covers 10 bases. This CDR3 has 16 residues. Germline CDR1 and CDR2: SGHNT and YYREEE (reference sequence). J lost 5 bases, V lost 1 base, and 7 bases had no gene match.

CDR3 sequence reads: CASSARLRDRDSTDTQYF. In nucleotides, the CDR3 is TGTGCCAGCAGCGCCAGACTCCGGGACAGGGATTCCACAGATACGCAGTATTTT. The chain uses TRBV11-3 and TRBJ2-3; 9 positions agree with TRBD1. The germline V gene has CDR1 SGHNT and CDR2 YENEEA. CDR3 length equals 18 residues. The V segment lost 5 bases and the J segment 2 bases; nucleotides outside the gene matches: 14. Full variable domain (rest looked up from reference TRBV11-3 and TRBJ2-3): EAGVVQSPRYKIIEKKQPVAFWCNPISGHNTLYWYLQNLGQGPELLIRYENEEAVDDSQLPKDRFSAERLKGVDSTLKIQPAELGDSAVYLCASSARLRDRDSTDTQYFGPGTRLTVL.

This chain joins TRBV5-6 and TRBJ2-1; TRBD1 matches at 8 bases. Germline V CDR1 and CDR2: SGHDT, YYEEEE. The CDR3 runs to 15 residues. After removal of 4 bases from V and 2 bases from J, the junction contained 5 bases not matched to a gene. This chain's CDR3 is CASSEGQGAYNEQFF. The CDR3 coding sequence is TGTGCCAGCAGCGAAGGACAGGGAGCCTACAATGAGCAGTTCTTC.

The V gene is TRBV5-1, the J gene TRBJ1-1; possibly TRBD1 for D (5 bases). There are 14 residues in the CDR3. Per germline, CDR1 SGHRS and CDR2 YFSETQ. V lost 3 bases and J lost 1, with 10 bases in between. In DNA, the CDR3 is TGCGCCAGCAGCTACGACCAGGGGAACACTGAAGCTTTCTTT. Translating gives CASSYDQGNTEAFF. Full variable domain (rest looked up from reference TRBV5-1 and TRBJ1-1): KAGVTQTPRYLIKTRGQQVTLSCSPISGHRSVSWYQQTPGQGLQFLFEYFSETQRNKGNFPGRFSGRQFSNSRSEMNVSTLELGDSALYLCASSYDQGNTEAFFGQGTRLTVV.

CDR3 nucleotides: TGTGCCAGCAGCTCGGCGGGTAGGGACAATCAGCCCCAGCATTTT. It specifies CASSSAGRDNQPQHF. The chain has TRBV7-2 and TRBJ1-5; D not resolved. CDR3 length: 15 residues. Germline values: CDR1 SGHTA, CDR2 FQGNSA. V lost 4 bases to trimming and J lost 3 bases, with 13 bases between them.

CDR3 sequence: CASSVNGEGTDTQYF. As DNA, the CDR3 is TGTGCCAGCAGTGTTAACGGGGAGGGCACAGATACGCAGTATTTT. V gene TRBV6-4 combines with J gene TRBJ2-3; maybe TRBD2 (6 bases). Germline V gene lookup returns CDR1 MRHNA and CDR2 SNTAGT. The CDR3 loop spans 15 amino acids. Trimming removed 4 bases from V and 1 base from J, with 12 bases in between.

This clone was detected once. V gene TRBV19 combines with J gene TRBJ2-2; D not certain. V was shortened by 6 bases and J by 1 base, with 18 bases between the two germline ends. Germline V gene sequence: CDR1 LNHDA, CDR2 SQIVND (reference sequence). The CDR3 is made up of 17 amino acids. CDR3 bases: TGTGCCAGTAGAATGACTCGATTGACAAAGAACACCGGGGAGCTGTTTTTT. This sequence encodes CASRMTRLTKNTGELFF.